The rows below give T cell receptor beta chains drawn from one sample of a study of blood T cell repertoires in COVID-19. TCRdb's copy holds only in-frame clones and misses some; the assay was immunoSEQ multiplex PCR. Here the sample spans around 270,000 clones, around 84% being singletons. The sequenced sample consisted of peripheral blood. The receptor set was obtained from a woman aged 60-75 years with COVID-19, enrolled during active disease. The CDR3 runs from the conserved cysteine through the conserved F or W. Fields, in order: J gene, clone size, V gene, D gene, CDR3 protein, CDR3 DNA. A D gene is named only where the DNA matches it firmly. Size is stated for part of the rows, as once, few or many counts, or as a class when the clone is expanded.

j_call: TRBJ2-3
clone_size: -
v_call: TRBV19
d_call: TRBD2
cdr3_aa: CASSSGRGGTDTQYF
cdr3_nt: TGTGCCAGTAGTAGCGGGAGGGGCGGCACAGATACGCAGTATTTT

j_call: TRBJ2-1
clone_size: -
v_call: TRBV4-1
d_call: TRBD2
cdr3_aa: CASSQDPGLAGGSPFF
cdr3_nt: TGCGCCAGCAGCCAAGATCCGGGACTAGCGGGGGGAAGCCCGTTCTTC

j_call: TRBJ2-7
clone_size: -
v_call: TRBV6-2/TRBV6-3
d_call: TRBD2
cdr3_aa: CASSRLAGGWEQYF
cdr3_nt: TGTGCCAGCAGTCGACTAGCGGGAGGTTGGGAGCAGTACTTC

j_call: TRBJ1-4
clone_size: -
v_call: TRBV5-1
d_call: -
cdr3_aa: CASSLAPPQLNEKLFF
cdr3_nt: TGCGCCAGCAGCCTGGCTCCCCCACAGCTTAATGAAAAACTGTTTTTT

j_call: TRBJ2-1
clone_size: -
v_call: TRBV7-2
d_call: -
cdr3_aa: CASSLAGAPYNEQFF
cdr3_nt: TGTGCCAGCAGCTTAGCGGGAGCACCCTACAATGAGCAGTTCTTC

j_call: TRBJ2-5
clone_size: -
v_call: TRBV27
d_call: TRBD1
cdr3_aa: CASSPRTGGTLAQYF
cdr3_nt: TGTGCCAGCAGTCCCCGGACAGGGGGGACGTTGGCCCAGTACTTC

j_call: TRBJ2-7
clone_size: few
v_call: TRBV5-1
d_call: -
cdr3_aa: CASSWSAGEYEQYF
cdr3_nt: TGCGCCAGCAGCTGGTCGGCAGGGGAGTACGAGCAGTACTTC

j_call: TRBJ2-1
clone_size: few
v_call: TRBV5-1
d_call: TRBD2
cdr3_aa: CASSPATSGRVGGNEQFF
cdr3_nt: TGCGCCAGCAGCCCGGCCACTAGCGGGAGGGTGGGAGGCAATGAGCAGTTCTTC

j_call: TRBJ1-5
clone_size: -
v_call: TRBV28
d_call: -
cdr3_aa: CASSTGGNQPQHF
cdr3_nt: TGTGCCAGCAGTACGGGAGGCAATCAGCCCCAGCATTTT

j_call: TRBJ1-4
clone_size: -
v_call: TRBV7-2
d_call: TRBD1
cdr3_aa: CASSSEQGWGEKLFF
cdr3_nt: TGTGCCAGCAGCTCAGAACAGGGGTGGGGAGAAAAACTGTTTTTT

j_call: TRBJ2-1
clone_size: -
v_call: TRBV11-3
d_call: -
cdr3_aa: CASSSPSGDNEQFF
cdr3_nt: TGTGCCAGCAGCTCGCCCAGCGGAGACAATGAGCAGTTCTTC

j_call: TRBJ1-5
clone_size: -
v_call: TRBV4-2
d_call: TRBD1
cdr3_aa: CASSQGGTGYDQPQHF
cdr3_nt: TGTGCCAGCAGCCAAGGGGGGACAGGGTACGATCAGCCCCAGCATTTT

j_call: TRBJ1-5
clone_size: -
v_call: TRBV6-5
d_call: -
cdr3_aa: CASSYSRAGAGQPQHF
cdr3_nt: TGTGCCAGCAGTTACTCGAGGGCGGGGGCAGGTCAGCCCCAGCATTTT

j_call: TRBJ2-7
clone_size: -
v_call: TRBV5-4
d_call: -
cdr3_aa: CASSLGSHRGNEQYF
cdr3_nt: TGTGCCAGCAGCTTGGGGTCACACCGCGGTAACGAGCAGTACTTC

j_call: TRBJ1-6
clone_size: few
v_call: TRBV9
d_call: -
cdr3_aa: CASSVGQNSPLHF
cdr3_nt: TGTGCCAGCAGCGTAGGCCAGAATTCACCCCTCCACTTT

j_call: TRBJ1-4
clone_size: -
v_call: TRBV30
d_call: -
cdr3_aa: CAWSDAVEKLFF
cdr3_nt: TGTGCCTGGAGTGATGCAGTCGAAAAACTGTTTTTT

j_call: TRBJ2-1
clone_size: -
v_call: TRBV15
d_call: TRBD2
cdr3_aa: CATSRDQGLAGRNEQFF
cdr3_nt: TGTGCCACCAGCAGAGATCAGGGACTAGCGGGGCGCAATGAGCAGTTCTTC

j_call: TRBJ1-3
clone_size: -
v_call: TRBV19
d_call: -
cdr3_aa: CASTPSRQGYGNTIYF
cdr3_nt: TGTGCCAGCACTCCTAGTAGGCAGGGCTATGGAAACACCATATATTTT

j_call: TRBJ1-4
clone_size: once
v_call: TRBV10-3
d_call: -
cdr3_aa: CAISESKGGQKFDEKLFF
cdr3_nt: TGTGCCATCAGTGAGTCGAAAGGTGGACAGAAGTTTGATGAAAAACTGTTTTTT

j_call: TRBJ2-3
clone_size: -
v_call: TRBV5-5
d_call: -
cdr3_aa: CASSLDFSTDTQYF
cdr3_nt: TGTGCCAGCAGCTTGGACTTTAGCACAGATACGCAGTATTTT

j_call: TRBJ2-5
clone_size: -
v_call: TRBV19
d_call: TRBD2
cdr3_aa: CASSTGLAGGQETQYF
cdr3_nt: TGTGCCAGTAGTACGGGACTAGCGGGAGGGCAAGAGACCCAGTACTTC

j_call: TRBJ2-7
clone_size: -
v_call: TRBV10-3
d_call: -
cdr3_aa: CASRQDQYF
cdr3_nt: TGTGCCTCCCGACAGGACCAGTACTTC

j_call: TRBJ2-1
clone_size: -
v_call: TRBV24-1
d_call: -
cdr3_aa: CATPRGGLGNEQFF
cdr3_nt: TGTGCCACCCCTAGGGGGGGGCTAGGCAATGAGCAGTTCTTC

j_call: TRBJ2-2
clone_size: -
v_call: TRBV10-3
d_call: -
cdr3_aa: CAISQWSGELFF
cdr3_nt: TGTGCCATCAGTCAATGGAGCGGGGAGCTGTTTTTT

j_call: TRBJ1-1
clone_size: -
v_call: TRBV28
d_call: -
cdr3_aa: CASSFSRGGNTEAFF
cdr3_nt: TGTGCCAGCAGTTTCTCTCGGGGGGGGAACACTGAAGCTTTCTTT

j_call: TRBJ1-1
clone_size: -
v_call: TRBV9
d_call: TRBD1
cdr3_aa: CASSGTGGSMNTEAFF
cdr3_nt: TGTGCCAGCAGCGGGACAGGGGGCAGCATGAACACTGAAGCTTTCTTT

j_call: TRBJ1-5
clone_size: -
v_call: TRBV24-1
d_call: -
cdr3_aa: CATSDSHYTGVGAQPQHF
cdr3_nt: TGTGCCACCAGTGACAGTCACTACACGGGGGTTGGGGCCCAGCCCCAGCATTTT

j_call: TRBJ1-1
clone_size: -
v_call: TRBV10-3
d_call: TRBD1
cdr3_aa: CAISESGGQGAEAFF
cdr3_nt: TGTGCCATCAGTGAGTCGGGGGGACAGGGCGCTGAAGCTTTCTTT

j_call: TRBJ1-1
clone_size: -
v_call: TRBV27
d_call: -
cdr3_aa: CASSLRTPPNTEAFF
cdr3_nt: TGTGCCAGCAGTTTAAGGACTCCGCCGAACACTGAAGCTTTCTTT

j_call: TRBJ2-1
clone_size: -
v_call: TRBV5-1
d_call: TRBD2
cdr3_aa: CASSFRLAGEHNEQFF
cdr3_nt: TGCGCCAGCAGCTTTCGACTAGCGGGAGAACATAATGAGCAGTTCTTC

j_call: TRBJ1-1
clone_size: once
v_call: TRBV3-1/TRBV3-2
d_call: TRBD1
cdr3_aa: CASSQGTRTGAVEAFF
cdr3_nt: TGTGCCAGCAGCCAGGGGACCAGGACAGGGGCGGTTGAAGCTTTCTTT

j_call: TRBJ1-1
clone_size: -
v_call: TRBV15
d_call: TRBD1
cdr3_aa: CATSRGDRGNTEAFF
cdr3_nt: TGTGCCACCAGCAGAGGGGACAGGGGGAACACTGAAGCTTTCTTT

j_call: TRBJ2-3
clone_size: once
v_call: TRBV5-5
d_call: TRBD1
cdr3_aa: CASSSDRVGADTQYF
cdr3_nt: TGTGCCAGCAGCTCAGACAGGGTGGGAGCAGATACGCAGTATTTT

j_call: TRBJ1-5
clone_size: -
v_call: TRBV19
d_call: -
cdr3_aa: CASSNIGEGNQPQHF
cdr3_nt: TGTGCCAGTAGTAACATAGGGGAGGGCAATCAGCCCCAGCATTTT

j_call: TRBJ1-1
clone_size: -
v_call: TRBV28
d_call: TRBD1
cdr3_aa: CASSPRGQGYTEAFF
cdr3_nt: TGTGCCAGCAGTCCCAGGGGGCAGGGATACACTGAAGCTTTCTTT

j_call: TRBJ2-5
clone_size: once
v_call: TRBV11-2
d_call: TRBD2
cdr3_aa: CASSFSGRTWETQYF
cdr3_nt: TGTGCCAGCAGCTTTAGCGGGAGGACATGGGAGACCCAGTACTTC

j_call: TRBJ2-3
clone_size: few
v_call: TRBV11-2
d_call: -
cdr3_aa: CASSLSVPRTDTQYF
cdr3_nt: TGTGCCAGCAGCTTGTCGGTGCCGCGGACAGATACGCAGTATTTT

j_call: TRBJ2-7
clone_size: few
v_call: TRBV5-1
d_call: TRBD1
cdr3_aa: CASSRGGQGAKRKPLSSYEQYF
cdr3_nt: TGCGCCAGCAGCCGGGGAGGACAGGGGGCTAAACGCAAACCATTGAGCTCCTACGAGCAGTACTTC

j_call: TRBJ2-5
clone_size: few
v_call: TRBV4-1
d_call: TRBD2
cdr3_aa: CASSQGTSEETQYF
cdr3_nt: TGCGCCAGCAGCCAAGGGACTAGCGAAGAGACCCAGTACTTC

j_call: TRBJ2-7
clone_size: few
v_call: TRBV14
d_call: -
cdr3_aa: CASSPGTVPRDEQYF
cdr3_nt: TGTGCCAGCAGCCCGGGGACTGTTCCTAGGGACGAGCAGTACTTC

j_call: TRBJ2-1
clone_size: -
v_call: TRBV28
d_call: TRBD2
cdr3_aa: CASSSPGTSGASSYNEQFF
cdr3_nt: TGTGCCAGCAGTTCCCCCGGCACTAGCGGCGCGAGCTCCTACAATGAGCAGTTCTTC

j_call: TRBJ1-1
clone_size: -
v_call: TRBV20-1
d_call: -
cdr3_aa: CSASKVGGHNGAFF
cdr3_nt: TGCAGTGCTAGTAAGGTAGGGGGACATAACGGGGCTTTCTTT

j_call: TRBJ1-2
clone_size: -
v_call: TRBV28
d_call: -
cdr3_aa: CASSPRRNYGYTF
cdr3_nt: TGTGCCAGCAGCCCCAGGCGAAACTATGGCTACACCTTC

j_call: TRBJ1-2
clone_size: -
v_call: TRBV28
d_call: -
cdr3_aa: CASSLPPLGGQRGYTF
cdr3_nt: TGTGCCAGCAGTTTACCCCCCTTAGGAGGGCAGAGGGGCTACACCTTC

j_call: TRBJ1-3
clone_size: -
v_call: TRBV27
d_call: TRBD1
cdr3_aa: CASSLTRTGPLSGNTIYF
cdr3_nt: TGTGCCAGCAGTTTAACCCGGACAGGGCCCCTCTCTGGAAACACCATATATTTT

j_call: TRBJ1-1
clone_size: -
v_call: TRBV11-1
d_call: TRBD1
cdr3_aa: CASSPTGVTEAFF
cdr3_nt: TGTGCCAGCAGCCCTACAGGGGTCACTGAAGCTTTCTTT

j_call: TRBJ2-1
clone_size: -
v_call: TRBV24-1
d_call: TRBD2
cdr3_aa: CATSRSGRVEQFF
cdr3_nt: TGTGCCACCAGTAGAAGCGGGAGGGTTGAGCAGTTCTTC

j_call: TRBJ2-2
clone_size: -
v_call: TRBV11-1
d_call: -
cdr3_aa: CASSLRAGTAGELFF
cdr3_nt: TGTGCCAGCAGCTTAAGGGCGGGTACGGCCGGGGAGCTGTTTTTT

j_call: TRBJ1-5
clone_size: -
v_call: TRBV19
d_call: TRBD1
cdr3_aa: CASSKGQGNQPQHF
cdr3_nt: TGTGCCAGTAGTAAGGGACAGGGTAATCAGCCCCAGCATTTT

j_call: TRBJ1-6
clone_size: -
v_call: TRBV29-1
d_call: TRBD1
cdr3_aa: CSARQGRDSPLHF
cdr3_nt: TGCAGCGCCCGACAGGGAAGGGATTCACCCCTCCACTTT